Sequencing of this T cell receptor (beta chain) was carried out in a study of blood T cell repertoires in COVID-19. About the research overall: Samples taken during acute and convalescent COVID-19 were collected in the United States, Italy and Spain. PBMCs, B-cell-depleted T cells, or T cells were the source of the cDNA or gDNA that made up the material.

In germline, CDR1 is SGDLS, CDR2 YYNGEE. The CDR3 sequence is 18 residues long. V dropped 3 bases and J dropped 2; count of bases not matched to a gene: 8. As processed by the authors: Estimation of nucleated cell counts was performed using reference gene primer amplification. Method: immunoSEQ multiplex PCR; TCRdb's copy keeps in-frame clones and lacks some. The V and J calls and the clone size are those of that table, but D and trimming were determined from the DNA. The repertoire holds fewer than 250,000 clones, with around 82% as singletons. The sample was peripheral blood. V and J are TRBV9 and TRBJ2-3, with 14 bases lining up with TRBD2. This clonotype originated in a man aged 45-65 years with active or convalescent COVID-19. The DNA of the CDR3 is TGTGCCAGCAGCGCCTCGGGACTAGCGGGAGTATACACAGATACGCAGTATTTT. Translated: CASSASGLAGVYTDTQYF. The variable domain in full, completed from reference TRBV9 and TRBJ2-3, reads DSGVTQTPKHLITATGQRVTLRCSPRSGDLSVYWYQQSLDQGLQFLIQYYNGEERAKGNILERFSAQQFPDLHSELNLSSLELGDSALYFCASSASGLAGVYTDTQYFGPGTRLTVL.